This T cell receptor (beta chain) appears in the sequencing data of a study of blood T cells in healthy people across ages. Broader study findings: The fall in TCR beta diversity per million T cells was roughly linear with age.

In the case of this clonotype: Its matching antigen is unknown.

A sample-barcoded 5' primer and a J-beta primer mix were used in a second PCR of roughly 7 to 12 cycles. Via MiXCR, TCRdb re-called the 5' RACE reads, giving one row per CDR3 protein. This table has about 730,000 distinct CDR3 sequences, approximately 39% appearing once. This clonotype was obtained from an older woman in good health. Input material: blood.

CDR3 bases: TGTGCCAGCAGCCCGGGACTAGCGGTCGAGCAGTACTTC. Translating gives CASSPGLAVEQYF. The gene calls are TRBV7-3 and TRBJ2-7; 11 bases map to TRBD2. V shed 5 bases, J shed 6 bases, and the junction held 3 bases outside the gene matches. The germline V gene encodes CDR1 SGHTA and CDR2 FQGTGA. This CDR3 contains 13 residues.